A selection of T cell receptor beta chains follows, all from one sample in a study of cytomegalovirus exposure and HLA in healthy donors. The method was immunoSEQ multiplex PCR; TCRdb's version includes in-frame clones alone and lacks a portion of them. The sample records 200,000 to 250,000 clones, 70% being singletons. Material for sequencing was PBMCs. Source of these receptors: a man aged 35 to 55 in good health and CMV-seropositive. Both conserved end residues are part of each CDR3. D genes are given only for firm matches. Part of the rows lack a size; the others show once, few, many or a class for expanded clones.

CDR3 | DNA | J | V | D | size
CASSQGQVTYEQYF | TGCGCCAGCAGCCAGGGACAGGTAACCTACGAGCAGTACTTC | TRBJ2-7 | TRBV4-1 | TRBD1 | -
CATSRTFHRGASYEQYF | TGTGCCACCAGCCGTACCTTCCACCGGGGGGCGTCCTACGAGCAGTACTTC | TRBJ2-7 | TRBV15 | - | -
CASSEASPRGAKNIQYF | TGTGCCAGCAGTGAAGCAAGCCCCCGAGGAGCCAAAAACATTCAGTACTTC | TRBJ2-4 | TRBV6-1 | - | -
CASSESGPNTGELFF | TGTGCCAGCAGCGAGAGCGGACCCAACACCGGGGAGCTGTTTTTT | TRBJ2-2 | TRBV7-8 | - | -
CASSLAVFYYPAATSTDTQYF | TGCGCCAGCAGCTTGGCCGTGTTCTACTATCCAGCGGCGACCTCCACAGATACGCAGTATTTT | TRBJ2-3 | TRBV5-1 | - | -
CAISGALVAGEPSYNEQFF | TGTGCCATCAGTGGCGCTTTAGTAGCGGGGGAACCCTCCTACAATGAGCAGTTCTTC | TRBJ2-1 | TRBV10-3 | TRBD2 | -
CASSLVGGVSGANVLTF | TGTGCCAGCAGCTTAGTTGGAGGGGTGAGTGGGGCCAACGTCCTGACTTTC | TRBJ2-6 | TRBV7-9 | - | few
CASSVTSGGQETQYF | TGTGCCAGCAGTGTAACTAGCGGGGGACAAGAGACCCAGTACTTC | TRBJ2-5 | TRBV6-1 | TRBD2 | -
CASSFTGNSNTEAFF | TGCGCCAGCAGCTTCACCGGGAATTCGAACACTGAAGCTTTCTTT | TRBJ1-1 | TRBV4-3 | - | few
CASSLSGRGNTQYF | TGTGCCAGCAGTTTATCGGGCAGGGGAAATACGCAGTATTTT | TRBJ2-3 | TRBV27 | - | -
CASSYDSYGYTF | TGTGCCAGCAGTTATGACAGTTATGGCTACACCTTC | TRBJ1-2 | TRBV5-8 | - | -
CASREDGVNYNEQFF | TGCGCCAGCAGGGAAGACGGGGTGAACTACAATGAGCAGTTCTTC | TRBJ2-1 | TRBV5-1 | - | -
CASSPPGTNTGELFF | TGTGCCAGCTCACCACCGGGCACTAACACCGGGGAGCTGTTTTTT | TRBJ2-2 | TRBV18 | - | -
CASRAGTSGFTDTQYF | TGCGCCAGCAGGGCCGGGACTAGCGGTTTCACAGATACGCAGTATTTT | TRBJ2-3 | TRBV5-1 | TRBD2 | -
CASSFSGQGSYNEQFF | TGTGCCAGCAGCTTTTCGGGACAGGGGTCCTACAATGAGCAGTTCTTC | TRBJ2-1 | TRBV7-2 | TRBD1 | -
CASSDRTNTGELFF | TGCGCCAGCAGTGACAGGACGAACACCGGGGAGCTGTTTTTT | TRBJ2-2 | TRBV5-1 | - | -
CASRMTGLSQPQHF | TGCGCCAGCAGGATGACAGGGTTAAGTCAGCCCCAGCATTTT | TRBJ1-5 | TRBV10-2 | TRBD1 | -
CASSEAVVAGLQETQYF | TGTGCCAGCAGTGAAGCGGTAGTAGCGGGGCTTCAAGAGACCCAGTACTTC | TRBJ2-5 | TRBV2 | TRBD2 | -
CASSLAAGGRANEQFF | TGTGCCAGCAGCTTAGCGGCAGGGGGCCGGGCCAATGAGCAGTTCTTC | TRBJ2-1 | TRBV11-3 | TRBD1 | -
CASSLDPGGQGELFF | TGTGCCAGCAGCTTAGATCCCGGGGGGCAGGGGGAGCTGTTTTTT | TRBJ2-2 | TRBV11-2 | - | -
CASWVAGYGGSYNEQFF | TGTGCTAGTTGGGTAGCGGGGTACGGGGGCTCCTACAATGAGCAGTTCTTC | TRBJ2-1 | TRBV12-5 | TRBD2 | -
CASSSQQGSGELFF | TGTGCCAGCAGCTCCCAACAGGGGTCCGGGGAGCTGTTTTTT | TRBJ2-2 | TRBV7-7 | TRBD1 | -
CASSVTRRGGRYF | TGTGCCAGCTCTGTCACCAGGAGGGGCGGGCGGTACTTC | TRBJ2-7 | TRBV27 | - | -
CASSPIRLGGTRGYTF | TGTGCCAGCAGCCCCATCAGGTTAGGGGGAACGAGAGGCTACACCTTC | TRBJ1-2 | TRBV7-2 | - | -
CASSLYRAYGYTF | TGTGCCAGCAGCTTGTACAGGGCCTATGGCTACACCTTC | TRBJ1-2 | TRBV5-8 | - | -
CASSAAPEGNQPQHF | TGTGCCAGCAGCGCCGCCCCGGAGGGCAATCAGCCCCAGCATTTT | TRBJ1-5 | TRBV7-8 | - | -
CASSSPGQEGGYTF | TGTGCCAGCAGCTCCCCGGGACAGGAGGGCGGCTACACCTTC | TRBJ1-2 | TRBV5-6 | TRBD1 | -
CASSDATTGTGANEQFF | TGTGCCAGCAGCGACGCTACCACCGGGACAGGGGCCAATGAGCAGTTCTTC | TRBJ2-1 | TRBV9 | TRBD1 | -
CASSSGQGSYEQYF | TGCGCCAGCAGCTCGGGACAGGGAAGCTACGAGCAGTACTTC | TRBJ2-7 | TRBV5-1 | TRBD1 | -
CASSYSQGPNQPQHF | TGTGCCAGCAGTTATTCTCAGGGTCCCAATCAGCCCCAGCATTTT | TRBJ1-5 | TRBV6-6 | - | -
CASSVEDGRQFANTGELFF | TGTGCCAGCAGCGTAGAGGACGGCAGACAGTTCGCGAACACCGGGGAGCTGTTTTTT | TRBJ2-2 | TRBV9 | - | -
CASNRGGNTDTQYF | TGTGCCAGCAATCGCGGGGGGAACACAGATACGCAGTATTTT | TRBJ2-3 | TRBV6-5 | TRBD2 | -
CASSSDRAGANVLTF | TGTGCCAGCAGCTCCGACAGGGCTGGGGCCAACGTCCTGACTTTC | TRBJ2-6 | TRBV7-9 | TRBD1 | -
CAIDTGGHYEQYF | TGTGCCATTGATACAGGGGGCCACTACGAGCAGTACTTC | TRBJ2-7 | TRBV25-1 | TRBD1 | -
CASSASKQRGNPGYEQYF | TGTGCCAGCAGCGCGAGTAAGCAGAGGGGGAACCCTGGCTACGAGCAGTACTTC | TRBJ2-7 | TRBV7-3 | - | -
CATASGGQSEQFF | TGTGCCACCGCTAGCGGGGGGCAGAGTGAGCAGTTCTTC | TRBJ2-1 | TRBV5-4 | TRBD2 | -
CASSLYGGTGNSPLHF | TGTGCCAGCAGCTTATACGGGGGGACAGGGAATTCACCCCTCCACTTT | TRBJ1-6 | TRBV7-3 | TRBD1 | -
CASSLAGSTYNEQFF | TGTGCCAGCAGCCTAGCGGGGTCAACCTACAATGAGCAGTTCTTC | TRBJ2-1 | TRBV5-6 | TRBD2 | -
CASSIDLGRGSQPQHF | TGTGCCAGTAGTATAGATCTTGGCAGGGGAAGTCAGCCCCAGCATTTT | TRBJ1-5 | TRBV19 | - | -
CASSTLTDTQYF | TGTGCCAGTAGTACCCTCACAGATACGCAGTATTTT | TRBJ2-3 | TRBV19 | - | few
CASSLGSYGDRLNYGYTF | TGTGCCAGCAGCTTAGGCTCATATGGGGACAGACTAAACTATGGCTACACCTTC | TRBJ1-2 | TRBV7-9 | TRBD1 | few
CASSGTSGYNEQFF | TGTGCCAGCAGTGGGACTAGCGGCTACAATGAGCAGTTCTTC | TRBJ2-1 | TRBV2 | TRBD2 | -
CASSQASSGELFF | TGCGCCAGCAGCCAAGCCTCCTCCGGGGAGCTGTTTTTT | TRBJ2-2 | TRBV4-3 | - | -
CASSIPQGQNYGYTF | TGTGCCAGCAGCATTCCCCAGGGACAGAACTATGGCTACACCTTC | TRBJ1-2 | TRBV5-4 | TRBD1 | -
CASSWDSSTGELFF | TGTGCCAGCAGCTGGGACAGTTCCACCGGGGAGCTGTTTTTT | TRBJ2-2 | TRBV13 | TRBD1 | -
CASSGGEGLGPLHF | TGTGCCAGCAGCGGGGGCGAGGGGTTAGGACCCCTCCACTTT | TRBJ1-6 | TRBV5-4 | - | few
CASSIGQGGYEQYF | TGTGCCAGTAGTATTGGACAGGGGGGCTACGAGCAGTACTTC | TRBJ2-7 | TRBV19 | TRBD1 | -
CASSLGLAGIQETQYF | TGTGCCAGCAGCTTGGGACTAGCGGGGATCCAAGAGACCCAGTACTTC | TRBJ2-5 | TRBV5-4 | TRBD2 | few
CASSLAVGGRNEQFF | TGCGCCAGCAGCTTGGCCGTCGGGGGGCGGAATGAGCAGTTCTTC | TRBJ2-1 | TRBV5-1 | - | -
CASSRKTGKGAEAFF | TGTGCCAGCAGCAGAAAGACAGGGAAAGGGGCTGAAGCTTTCTTT | TRBJ1-1 | TRBV7-9 | TRBD1 | -
CASRQRGLETQYF | TGTGCCAGCAGACAGCGGGGGTTGGAGACCCAGTACTTC | TRBJ2-5 | TRBV6-1 | TRBD2 | -
CAISDQGYEQYF | TGTGCCATCAGTGACCAGGGTTACGAGCAGTACTTC | TRBJ2-7 | TRBV10-3 | - | -
CASSQAAGTVYGYTF | TGTGCCAGCAGCCAAGCCGCCGGGACAGTTTATGGCTACACCTTC | TRBJ1-2 | TRBV14 | TRBD1 | -
CASSPERRGGNNEQFF | TGTGCCAGCAGCCCCGAGCGGCGGGGGGGCAATAATGAGCAGTTCTTC | TRBJ2-1 | TRBV7-3 | TRBD2 | -
CASSKTSVGETQYF | TGTGCCAGCAGCAAGACTAGCGTCGGAGAGACCCAGTACTTC | TRBJ2-5 | TRBV5-6 | TRBD2 | few
CATSREGGVTEAFF | TGTGCCACCAGCAGGGAGGGAGGGGTAACTGAAGCTTTCTTT | TRBJ1-1 | TRBV15 | - | -